What follows are 5 T cell receptor beta chains derived from one specimen sequenced in a study of cytomegalovirus exposure and HLA in healthy donors. The PCR employed 60 Vbeta primers together with 13 Jbeta primers. Some clones are missing from TCRdb's copy, which holds only in-frame ones; the method was immunoSEQ multiplex PCR. Of 140,000 or so clones in the sample, 75% to 80% are singletons; the top ten hold 1.7%. Sequencing input: PBMCs. All receptors derive from a woman in her twenties or thirties in good health and CMV-seronegative.

V and J are TRBV6-1 and TRBJ1-1; maybe TRBD1 (6 bases). Germline-derived CDR1 and CDR2 are MNHNS and SASEGT. The CDR3 runs to 15 residues. The V and J ends lost 4 bases and 7 bases respectively, with 19 bases between them. The CDR3 DNA is TGTGCCAGCAGTGTCGAAGTAACAGGGAGAGGTGAAGCTTTCTTT. Translating gives CASSVEVTGRGEAFF.

This chain links TRBV5-5 with TRBJ2-1, with 11 bases fitting TRBD1. Germline lookup yields CDR1 SGHKS and CDR2 YYEKEE (reference sequence). With V trimmed by 3 bases and J by 4 bases, 3 bases remained unmatched. The CDR3 runs to 15 residues. CDR3 sequence reads: CASSSGTGGYNEQFF. CDR3 nucleotides: TGTGCCAGCAGCTCCGGGACAGGGGGATACAATGAGCAGTTCTTC.

This sequence joins TRBV6-5 and TRBJ1-2, with TRBD1 matching 9 bases. Germline lookup yields CDR1 MNHEY and CDR2 SVGAGI. The CDR3 contains 13 residues. V shed 4 bases, J shed 6 bases, and the junction held 3 bases outside the gene matches. The CDR3 nucleotides are TGTGCCAGCAGTTTGGGGACAGGGAATGGCTACACCTTC. This gives the protein CASSLGTGNGYTF.

The chain links TRBV5-1 to TRBJ1-1; 10 bases are shared with TRBD1. The CDR3 contains 14 residues. Germline V CDR1 and CDR2: SGHRS, YFSETQ. The V gene end was trimmed by 0 bases and the J gene end by 7 bases; junction bases not matched to a gene: 3. The chain's CDR3 is CASSLEGQGGEAFF. The DNA of the CDR3 is TGCGCCAGCAGCTTGGAAGGACAGGGGGGTGAAGCTTTCTTT.

In this sample, this clone turned up a few times. This sequence joins TRBV6-5 and TRBJ2-2; no firm D call. Trimming took 2 bases from V and 6 from J, leaving 7 bases between them. This CDR3 contains 13 residues. Germline V CDR1 and CDR2: MNHEY, SVGAGI. CDR3 coding DNA: TGTGCCAGCAGTTACGGGCTGGCCGGGGAGCTGTTTTTT. This translates into CASSYGLAGELFF.